The T cell receptor beta chain described here comes from a study of shared clonotypes between healthy human individuals. The data were produced by immunoSEQ multiplex PCR, yet TCRdb's version contains in-frame clones alone and is incomplete. Seen here are just over 95,000 clones, roughly two thirds observed once, and the top ten hold over 35%. This CDR3 comprises 14 residues. The germline V gene has CDR1 SEHNR and CDR2 FQNEAQ (reference sequence). Between the trimmed V and J ends, which lost 2 bases and 3 bases, there was a span of 7 bases. The sequencing input was memory CD8+ T cells sorted from blood. Documented subset: CD45RO+ cells pooled with CCR7-negative TemRA cells. The receptor was isolated from a man aged 30 to 45 in good health. The chain joins TRBV7-9 to TRBJ2-2; no definite D call. The CDR3 spells CASSLRADTGELFF. The CDR3 DNA follows: TGTGCCAGCAGCTTACGGGCGGACACCGGGGAGCTGTTTTTT.